The 18 T cell receptor beta chains reported below all come from one sample, sequenced in a study of cytomegalovirus exposure and HLA in healthy donors. Researchers ran the PCR with 60 Vbeta and 13 Jbeta primers. Assay used: immunoSEQ multiplex PCR; TCRdb lists only in-frame clones, some missing. Among 110,000 to 150,000 clones, roughly 79% were seen once, and the ten largest hold approximately 9.7%. Sequenced input: PBMCs. The receptors stem from a woman aged 60-75 years in good health and CMV-seropositive.

J is TRBJ1-5 and V is TRBV28; 7 bases line up with TRBD1. Germline V gene lookup returns CDR1 MDHEN and CDR2 SYDVKM. After removal of 5 bases from V and 7 bases from J, the junction contained 8 bases not matched to a gene. This CDR3 is 14 amino acids long. The CDR3 DNA reads as TGTGCCAGCAGTAGCGGACAGGCTGGGCAGCCCCAGCATTTT. Protein sequence: CASSSGQAGQPQHF.

The chain carries TRBV30 and TRBJ1-5, with TRBD1 matching over 10 bases. This CDR3 spans 18 amino acids. J gave up 0 bases and V 3 bases, and 11 bases lay outside the gene matches. Germline CDR1 reads GTSNPN; CDR2 reads SVGIG (reference sequence). The CDR3 region has the DNA TGTGCCTGGAGCCCCATAGGGACAGGGGCGGATAGCAATCAGCCCCAGCATTTT. Translated: CAWSPIGTGADSNQPQHF. Using reference TRBV30 and TRBJ1-5 for the parts outside the CDR3, the full variable domain is SQTIHQWPATLVQPVGSPLSLECTVEGTSNPNLYWYRQAAGRGLQLLFYSVGIGQISSEVPQNLSASRPQDRQFILSSKKLLLSDSGFYLCAWSPIGTGADSNQPQHFGDGTRLSIL.

Worth noting for this clone: Other DNA sequences in this specimen translate into the identical CDR3. The chain uses TRBV5-1 and TRBJ2-3, with 7 bases that match TRBD2. Germline V lookup: CDR1 SGHRS, CDR2 YFSETQ. This CDR3 comprises 18 residues. V trimming: 5 bases; J trimming: 3 bases; junction bases outside the gene matches: 18. The CDR3 here is CASSPGLAGVVYTDTQYF. The CDR3 DNA reads as TGCGCCAGCAGTCCCGGACTGGCGGGAGTAGTTTATACAGATACGCAGTATTTT.

The chain is built from TRBV5-6 and TRBJ2-7, with TRBD1 matching 7 bases. This CDR3 has 14 residues. In germline, CDR1 is SGHDT, CDR2 YYEEEE. V trimming: 0 bases; J trimming: 5 bases; junction bases outside the gene matches: 5. CDR3 region: CASSLGQGGDEQYF. For the CDR3, the DNA is TGTGCCAGCAGCTTGGGACAGGGTGGCGACGAGCAGTACTTC.

This chain connects TRBV28 to TRBJ2-5; 7 bases are a match to TRBD2. The trim removed 6 bases at V and 0 bases at J, leaving 10 bases unmatched. CDR1 is MDHEN, CDR2 SYDVKM, per germline. There are 16 residues in the CDR3. The CDR3, as DNA: TGTGCCAGCAGCCCCGGGACTACCCCGTACCAAGAGACCCAGTACTTC. Its translation: CASSPGTTPYQETQYF.

This clone came up once. The chain has TRBV7-2 and TRBJ2-3; 14 nucleotides line up with TRBD2. V shed 2 bases, J shed 0 bases, and the junction held 7 bases outside the gene matches. Germline CDR1 SGHTA, CDR2 FQGNSA. This CDR3 region has 19 residues. CDR3 bases: TGTGCCAGCAGCTTATGGGGACTAGCGGGAGTCCCTAGCACAGATACGCAGTATTTT. This encodes CASSLWGLAGVPSTDTQYF.

Comment on this clone: The sample has other DNA sequences that encode this CDR3 too. The DNA for the CDR3 is TGTGCCAGCAGTTACTCGGGGGGAGACACCGGGGAGCTGTTTTTT. Protein product: CASSYSGGDTGELFF. The rearrangement uses TRBV6-5 and TRBJ2-2; D is perhaps TRBD2 (6 bases). CDR3 size: 15 residues. Germline V gene lookup returns CDR1 MNHEY and CDR2 SVGAGI. Trimming left V 0 bases short and J 3 bases short, with 8 bases between.

CDR3 sequence reads: CASSLSVNTEAFF. Written as DNA, the CDR3 is TGTGCCAGCAGCCTCTCAGTGAACACTGAAGCTTTCTTT. The genes are TRBV7-9 and TRBJ1-1, with D hard to call. Germline assignment: CDR1 SEHNR and CDR2 FQNEAQ (reference sequence). Deletions cut 5 bases from V and 0 bases from J, with 7 bases between. This CDR3 has 13 residues.

The genes are TRBV14 and TRBJ2-3, with D possibly being TRBD1 (6 bases). The CDR3 runs 15 residues. CDR1 and CDR2 from the germline V gene are SGHDN and FVKESK. Trimming removed 0 bases at V and 0 bases at J, with 7 bases between. Here the CDR3 DNA reads TGTGCCAGCAGCCAAGAAAGGGGGAGCACAGATACGCAGTATTTT. Residues: CASSQERGSTDTQYF.

V usage is TRBV7-8 and J usage is TRBJ2-5, with D possibly being TRBD2 (7 bases). Near its end, the DNA agrees better with TRBJ2-7, so the J call may be wrong. Per the germline V gene, CDR1 is SGHVS and CDR2 is FQNEAQ. The CDR3 is made up of 16 amino acids. The CDR3 protein is CASSLSGGSKRYEQYF. CDR3 in DNA: TGTGCCAGCAGCTTATCGGGGGGCTCAAAGAGATACGAGCAGTACTTC.

The chain combines TRBV5-1 with TRBJ1-4; D gene ambiguous. V was cut by 2 bases and J by 4 bases, with 15 bases left in between. CDR1 and CDR2 from the germline V gene are SGHRS and YFSETQ. This CDR3 spans 16 amino acids. CDR3: CASSFARQGYNEKLFF. The CDR3 DNA is TGCGCCAGCAGCTTTGCCCGACAAGGATATAATGAAAAACTGTTTTTT. Full variable domain (rest looked up from reference TRBV5-1 and TRBJ1-4): KAGVTQTPRYLIKTRGQQVTLSCSPISGHRSVSWYQQTPGQGLQFLFEYFSETQRNKGNFPGRFSGRQFSNSRSEMNVSTLELGDSALYLCASSFARQGYNEKLFFGSGTQLSVL.

The chain is built from TRBV15 and TRBJ2-7; tentatively, D is TRBD1 (5 bases). CDR1 is LNHNV and CDR2 is YYDKDF in the germline V gene (reference sequence). The CDR3 sequence is 15 residues long. Trimming took off 4 bases at V and 6 bases at J, with 19 bases between the two ends. The CDR3 spells CATSKPRAQGGEQYF. As DNA, the CDR3 is TGTGCCACCAGCAAACCCCGGGCCCAGGGCGGCGAGCAGTACTTC.

V is TRBV4-3 and J is TRBJ2-3, with 10 bases that match TRBD2. CDR3 length: 16 amino acids. Germline V gene data show CDR1 as LGHNA and CDR2 as YSLEER. The trim removed 3 bases at V and 1 base at J, leaving 4 bases unmatched. The CDR3 nucleotides are TGCGCCAGCAGCCACGGACTAGCGGAACGCACAGATACGCAGTATTTT. This translates into CASSHGLAERTDTQYF.

This clone appeared a single time. This chain uses TRBV6-5 with TRBJ2-7; TRBD2 is a possible D gene (6 bases). From germline, CDR1 is MNHEY and CDR2 SVGAGI. The CDR3 runs 12 residues. V was pared by 4 bases and J by 9 bases, with 13 bases between. CDR3 amino acids: CASSSGTLAQYF. The CDR3 bases are TGTGCCAGCAGTTCAGGGACTTTGGCGCAGTACTTC.

V and J are TRBV7-9 and TRBJ1-2; 9 bases fit TRBD1. Germline values: CDR1 SEHNR, CDR2 FQNEAQ (reference sequence). After removal of 4 bases from V and 4 bases from J, the junction contained 7 bases not matched to a gene. The CDR3 covers 15 residues. CDR3 protein: CASSSRTGVRYGYTF. The CDR3 DNA reads TGTGCCAGCAGCTCCCGGACAGGGGTCCGCTATGGCTACACCTTC. Full variable domain (rest looked up from reference TRBV7-9 and TRBJ1-2): DTGVSQNPRHKITKRGQNVTFRCDPISEHNRLYWYRQTLGQGPEFLTYFQNEAQLEKSRLLSDRFSAERPKGSFSTLEIQRTEQGDSAMYLCASSSRTGVRYGYTFGSGTRLTVV.

V usage is TRBV27 and J usage is TRBJ2-2; D gene ambiguous. Trimming took off 6 bases at V and 1 base at J, with 6 bases between the two ends. The CDR3 spans 13 residues. Germline CDR1 is MNHEY and CDR2 is SMNVEV (reference sequence). The CDR3 loop reads CASRGVNTGELFF. In DNA, the CDR3 is TGTGCCAGCAGGGGCGTGAACACCGGGGAGCTGTTTTTT.

The chain employs TRBV7-9 and TRBJ1-2; the match to TRBD1 covers 7 bases. CDR3 length: 14 residues. Trimming took 6 bases from V and 4 from J; bases not matched to a gene: 8. The germline CDR1 and CDR2 sequences are SEHNR and FQNEAQ (reference sequence). For the CDR3, the DNA is TGTGCCAGCAGAACCGGGACAGATTTCTATGGCTACACCTTC. Amino acids: CASRTGTDFYGYTF.

In DNA form, the CDR3 reads TGTGCCATCAGTGAGTCTGAGACATTTAACTATGGCTACACCTTC. It codes for CAISESETFNYGYTF. The chain employs TRBV10-3 and TRBJ1-2; no definite D call. Germline assignment: CDR1 ENHRY and CDR2 SYGVKD. V was cut by 0 bases and J by 1 base, with 9 bases left in between. This CDR3 has 15 residues.